This entry lists 30 T cell receptor beta chains sequenced from one sample in a study of early T cells in non-severe SARS-CoV-2 infection. A single record per CDR3 protein comes from TCRdb applying MiXCR to the 5' RACE reads. The sample records 50,000 to 70,000 distinct CDR3 sequences, approximately 5.9% being singletons. The sample was whole blood, taken at baseline. These receptors originate from an adult who was a healthcare worker with PCR-confirmed SARS-CoV-2 infection or an uninfected control (not recorded which).

The chain has TRBV2 and TRBJ2-1; 8 bases map to TRBD2. CDR1 and CDR2 from the germline V gene are SNHLY and FYNNEI. The CDR3 covers 14 residues. The V gene end was trimmed by 5 bases and the J gene end by 9 bases; junction bases not matched to a gene: 9. The CDR3 region has the DNA TGTGCCAGCAGTTTCGCCGGGACTAGTTTTGAGCAGTTCTTC. Translated: CASSFAGTSFEQFF. The entire variable domain, with the rest obtained from reference TRBV2 and TRBJ2-1, is as follows: EPEVTQTPSHQVTQMGQEVILRCVPISNHLYFYWYRQILGQKVEFLVSFYNNEISEKSEIFDDQFSVERPDGSNFTLKIRSTKLEDSAMYFCASSFAGTSFEQFFGPGTRLTVL.

In its sample, this clonotype was seen a few times. The CDR3 region is CASSELRDLERGTSGGPNTGELFF. Written as DNA, the CDR3 is TGTGCCAGCAGTGAATTAAGGGATCTAGAGAGAGGGACTAGCGGGGGACCGAACACCGGGGAGCTGTTTTTT. The chain is built from TRBV25-1 and TRBJ2-2, with 14 bases matching TRBD2. Trimming removed 1 base from V and 0 bases from J; junction bases left unmatched: 19. This CDR3 spans 24 amino acids. The germline gives CDR1 MGHDK, CDR2 SYGVNS.

This clonotype was seen only a few times. V usage is TRBV28 and J usage is TRBJ1-6, with unresolved D. The CDR3 runs to 14 residues. Trimming removed 5 bases from V and 6 bases from J, with 11 bases in between. The germline CDR1 and CDR2 sequences are MDHEN and SYDVKM. The DNA for the CDR3 is TGTGCCAGCAGTGCTTTTCGCCTTAATTCACCCCTCCACTTT. The encoded protein is CASSAFRLNSPLHF.

This clonotype was counted many times. The chain combines TRBV12-3 or TRBV12-4 with TRBJ1-5; D not certain. Trimming took off 3 bases at V and 1 base at J, with 7 bases between the two ends. The CDR3 extends over 14 amino acids. In DNA form, the CDR3 reads TGTGCCAGCAGTTTGTGGCAAAGCAATCAGCCCCAGCATTTT. Encoded protein: CASSLWQSNQPQHF.

About this clonotype: This may stem from a read error, because a much larger clone lies one nucleotide away. The rearrangement links TRBV24-1 to TRBJ2-3; no reliable D call. The end of the DNA aligns better with TRBJ1-5, so the J call may be wrong. This CDR3 has 15 residues. Germline CDR1 and CDR2: KGHDR and SFDVKD. CDR3 sequence (DNA): TGTGCCACCAGTGATTCAAGCGGGAGGCCAGATACGCAGCATTTT. This translates into CATSDSSGRPDTQHF.

This clonotype was detected many times. The V call is TRBV20-1, the J call TRBJ1-1, with D maybe TRBD1 (5 bases). The V and J ends lost 2 bases and 5 bases respectively, with 9 bases between them. This CDR3 comprises 12 residues. Germline CDR1 is DFQATT and CDR2 is SNEGSKA (reference sequence). The CDR3 DNA reads as TGCAGTGCTAGAACGGGGGTGACTGAAGCTTTCTTT. Its translation: CSARTGVTEAFF.

The J gene is TRBJ1-4, the V gene TRBV20-1; D not resolved. The CDR3 is 13 residues long. The germline CDR1 and CDR2 sequences are DFQATT and SNEGSKA (reference sequence). V was clipped by 2 bases and J by 0 bases, with 4 bases between them. CDR3 region: CSARWTTNEKLFF. CDR3 bases: TGCAGTGCTAGATGGACAACTAATGAAAAACTGTTTTTT.

This clonotype was observed at least ten times. The chain is built from TRBV18 and TRBJ2-5; 7 nucleotides align to TRBD2. The CDR3 has 13 amino acids. V gave up 4 bases and J gave up 4 bases; unmatched junction bases: 3. Germline lookup yields CDR1 KGHSH and CDR2 LQKENI. The DNA for the CDR3 is TGTGCCAGCTCACTCCGCGGGGGAGAGACCCAGTACTTC. Translation: CASSLRGGETQYF.

In its sample, this clonotype was seen many times. This sequence joins TRBV27 and TRBJ1-5; D is perhaps TRBD1 (6 bases). The CDR3 is 16 amino acids. V lost 8 bases to trimming and J lost 0 bases, with 17 bases between them. CDR1 and CDR2 from the germline V gene are MNHEY and SMNVEV (reference sequence). The CDR3 DNA sequence: TGTGCCAGCTCGGAGGACAGCTATTATAGCAATCAGCCCCAGCATTTT. This translates into CASSEDSYYSNQPQHF.

This clonotype was seen repeatedly, ten times or more. The chain combines TRBV7-2 with TRBJ2-3, with D unresolved. V lost 5 bases, J lost 2 bases, and 2 bases lay in between. The CDR3 runs 11 residues. Germline CDR1 and CDR2: SGHTA and FQGNSA. The CDR3 sequence: CASSVTDTQYF. The CDR3 region has the DNA TGTGCCAGCAGCGTCACAGATACGCAGTATTTT.

V and J are TRBV29-1 and TRBJ1-2, with 8 bases matching TRBD1. The CDR3 runs 13 residues. Germline CDR1 and CDR2: SQVTM and ANQGSEA. V lost 7 bases to trimming and J lost 4 bases; unmatched junction nucleotides: 8. CDR3 DNA: TGCAGCGGAAGGACAGGGAATGGCTATGGCTACACCTTC. This encodes CSGRTGNGYGYTF. Variable domain in full (rest from reference TRBV29-1 and TRBJ1-2): SAVISQKPSRDICQRGTSLTIQCQVDSQVTMMFWYRQQPGQSLTLIATANQGSEATYESGFVIDKFPISRPNLTFSTLTVSNMSPEDSSIYLCSGRTGNGYGYTFGSGTRLTVV.

This clonotype was counted at least ten times. The chain uses TRBV4-1 and TRBJ2-1, with D perhaps being TRBD1 or TRBD2 (6 bases each). The CDR3 length is 18 residues. The germline V and J ends were trimmed by 3 bases and 5 bases, with 23 bases remaining between them. Germline values: CDR1 MGHRA, CDR2 YSYEKL. CDR3 amino acids: CASSHRTRSGGINNEQFF. The CDR3 DNA is TGCGCCAGCAGCCACCGAACTAGGTCCGGGGGCATCAACAATGAGCAGTTCTTC.

This clonotype was found a few times. The chain uses TRBV5-4 and TRBJ1-4; D is possibly TRBD1 (6 bases). The V gene lost 4 bases and the J gene lost 0 bases, with 16 bases spanning the gap. The CDR3 sequence is 17 residues long. Looked up from germline, CDR1 is SGHNT and CDR2 is YYREEE (reference sequence). The CDR3 spells CASSGRGATSTNEKLFF. As DNA, the CDR3 is TGTGCCAGCAGCGGACGGGGGGCCACCTCAACTAATGAAAAACTGTTTTTT.

The table lists this clonotype with many counts. The chain recombines TRBV27 with TRBJ2-3, with D perhaps TRBD2 (5 bases). CDR1 MNHEY and CDR2 SMNVEV come from the germline V gene (reference sequence). The CDR3 is 14 residues long. V lost 6 bases and J lost 3, with 13 bases in between. This chain's CDR3 is CASSVSRGTDTQYF. CDR3 coding DNA: TGTGCCAGCAGCGTCTCTCGGGGTACAGATACGCAGTATTTT.

This clonotype was recorded at least ten times. The rearrangement uses TRBV7-2 and TRBJ2-1; 8 bases are a match to TRBD1. V shed 1 base and J 1 base; nucleotides not matched to a gene: 0. Germline-derived CDR1 and CDR2 are SGHTA and FQGNSA. CDR3 length: 15 residues. The CDR3 reads CASSLDRGSYNEQFF. CDR3 nucleotide sequence: TGTGCCAGCAGCTTAGACAGGGGGTCCTACAATGAGCAGTTCTTC. Based on the CDR3 plus reference TRBV7-2 and TRBJ2-1, the full variable domain is GAGVSQSPSNKVTEKGKDVELRCDPISGHTALYWYRQSLGQGLEFLIYFQGNSAPDKSGLPSDRFSAERTGGSVSTLTIQRTQQEDSAVYLCASSLDRGSYNEQFFGPGTRLTVL.

The J gene is TRBJ1-1, the V gene TRBV20-1; weak D call: TRBD1 (5 bases). Germline V gene lookup returns CDR1 DFQATT and CDR2 SNEGSKA (reference sequence). The CDR3 has 14 amino acids. V lost 2 bases and J lost 4, with 14 bases in between. CDR3 DNA: TGCAGTGCTAGACAAGGGGAGGCGTCCACTGAAGCTTTCTTT. This encodes CSARQGEASTEAFF.

This clonotype was counted between two and nine times. This CDR3 is CASSPRTSGTEQYF. CDR3 in DNA: TGTGCCAGCAGCCCGAGGACTAGCGGGACCGAGCAGTACTTC. The chain is built from TRBV9 and TRBJ2-7; 12 bases align to TRBD2. CDR1 is SGDLS, CDR2 YYNGEE, per germline. The CDR3 covers 14 residues. The V gene end was trimmed by 4 bases and the J gene end by 6 bases; junction bases not matched to a gene: 5.

This clonotype was detected many times. The chain couples TRBV20-1 to TRBJ2-5; no clear D gene. Germline CDR1 and CDR2: DFQATT and SNEGSKA (reference sequence). The CDR3 covers 10 residues. Trimming removed 3 bases from V and 6 bases from J, with 5 bases in between. The CDR3 loop reads CSASRKTQYF. DNA for the CDR3: TGCAGTGCTAGTCGGAAGACCCAGTACTTC.

This clonotype was seen at least ten times. The rearrangement uses TRBV18 and TRBJ2-2; 7 nucleotides line up with TRBD1. CDR1 is KGHSH, CDR2 LQKENI, per germline. The CDR3 is 14 residues long. The J segment lost 4 bases and the V segment lost 3 bases, leaving 2 bases of the junction unmatched. CDR3 region: CASSPGQTTGELFF. CDR3 DNA: TGTGCCAGCTCACCGGGACAGACCACCGGGGAGCTGTTTTTT.

This clonotype was observed a few times. V gene TRBV20-1 combines with J gene TRBJ2-1, with D hard to call. The CDR3 contains 14 residues. Between the trimmed V and J ends, which lost 3 bases and 6 bases, there was a span of 15 bases. The germline V gene has CDR1 DFQATT and CDR2 SNEGSKA (reference sequence). The CDR3 DNA follows: TGCAGTGCTAGGGAGCCTCTGGTGTCCAATGAGCAGTTCTTC. This sequence encodes CSAREPLVSNEQFF.

The chain combines TRBV7-2 with TRBJ2-1, with TRBD1 identical over 7 bases. Germline V CDR1 and CDR2: SGHTA, FQGNSA. The CDR3 has 15 residues. Trimming removed 3 bases from V and 9 bases from J; junction bases left unmatched: 11. Here the CDR3 reads CASSFTSDRVLEQFF. The CDR3 bases are TGTGCCAGCAGCTTCACCAGCGACAGGGTGCTTGAGCAGTTCTTC.

Only a few counts were recorded for this clonotype. The chain uses TRBV3-1 and TRBJ2-4; 13 nucleotides match TRBD2. CDR1 and CDR2 (germline): LGHDT, YNNKEL (reference sequence). V was clipped by 2 bases and J by 8 bases; unmatched bases: 0. The length of the CDR3 is 14 residues. The CDR3: CASSQTSGRDIQYF. CDR3 bases: TGTGCCAGCAGCCAAACTAGCGGGAGGGACATTCAGTACTTC. The full variable domain, in which reference TRBV3-1 and TRBJ2-4 provide the parts outside the CDR3, is DTAVSQTPKYLVTQMGNDKSIKCEQNLGHDTMYWYKQDSKKFLKIMFSYNNKELIINETVPNRFSPKSPDKAHLNLHINSLELGDSAVYFCASSQTSGRDIQYFGAGTRLSVL.

A few counts support this clonotype. The V and J genes are TRBV6-1 and TRBJ2-7; possibly TRBD2 for D (5 bases). The CDR3 totals 14 residues. V was pared by 7 bases and J by 3 bases, with 16 bases between. CDR1 and CDR2 from the germline V gene are MNHNS and SASEGT. CDR3 sequence reads: CASNRELVGYEQYF. The CDR3 nucleotides are TGTGCCAGCAATCGGGAACTAGTCGGCTACGAGCAGTACTTC.

The genes are TRBV5-5 and TRBJ1-1; D uncertain. Per the germline V gene, CDR1 is SGHKS and CDR2 is YYEKEE (reference sequence). V was shortened by 0 bases and J by 1 base, with 16 bases between the two germline ends. The CDR3 runs to 17 residues. The CDR3 loop is CASSLGGAVDKNTEAFF. CDR3 in DNA: TGTGCCAGCAGCTTGGGGGGTGCGGTCGACAAGAACACTGAAGCTTTCTTT.

This clonotype has ten or more counts. This chain uses TRBV28 with TRBJ2-3; D possibly corresponds to TRBD2 (6 bases). Germline CDR1 MDHEN, CDR2 SYDVKM. This CDR3 has 15 amino acids. With 6 bases removed from V and 3 bases from J, the gap between germline ends came to 16 bases. The CDR3 DNA reads as TGTGCCAGCAGCCCAGGGACTGAGTATACAGATACGCAGTATTTT. Translating gives CASSPGTEYTDTQYF.

This clonotype was observed at least ten times. One end of the junction is discordant with germline, which a read error may explain. The chain joins TRBV6-6 to TRBJ1-1; no clear D. The CDR3 totals 12 residues. Germline values: CDR1 MNHNY, CDR2 SVGAGI (reference sequence). CDR3 amino acids: CASSYVGIEVFF. DNA for the CDR3: TGTGCCAGCAGTTACGTGGGGATTGAAGTTTTCTTT.

The chain carries TRBV18 and TRBJ1-5; D perhaps matches TRBD1 (5 bases). V was trimmed by 0 bases and J by 12 bases, leaving 12 bases between them. Germline V gene sequence: CDR1 KGHSH, CDR2 LQKENI. The CDR3 is 13 amino acids. The chain's CDR3 is CASSPPDRTRQHF. The CDR3 DNA sequence: TGTGCCAGCTCACCACCTGACAGAACGCGCCAGCATTTT.

This clonotype was counted only a few times. The chain links TRBV5-1 to TRBJ1-6; 12 nucleotides match TRBD1. This CDR3 has 15 residues. J gave up 14 bases and V 4 bases, and 10 bases lay outside the gene matches. Germline V gives CDR1 SGHRS, CDR2 YFSETQ. CDR3 amino acids: CASSPGQGARGALHF. In DNA form, the CDR3 reads TGCGCCAGCAGCCCGGGACAGGGGGCGAGAGGAGCCCTCCACTTT.

This clonotype was counted many times. This CDR3 reads CAISDDAGSSYEQYF. CDR3 DNA sequence: TGTGCCATCAGTGACGACGCCGGATCTTCCTACGAGCAGTACTTC. This sequence joins TRBV10-3 and TRBJ2-7; D call uncertain. The CDR3 covers 15 residues. V shed 3 bases and J shed 1 base, with 13 bases lying between them. CDR1 is ENHRY, CDR2 SYGVKD, per germline.

The chain recombines TRBV3-1 with TRBJ2-7; 8 bases match TRBD2. J lost 3 bases, V lost 0 bases, and 10 bases had no gene match. Germline V gene sequence: CDR1 LGHDT, CDR2 YNNKEL (reference sequence). CDR3 length: 17 residues. Here the CDR3 reads CASSQDVLAEGFYEQYF. DNA of the CDR3: TGTGCCAGCAGCCAAGACGTACTAGCGGAGGGTTTCTACGAGCAGTACTTC.